One sample yielded the 14 T cell receptor beta chains listed below, sequenced in a study of control samples from healthy donors and cancer patients. Sequencing used immunoSEQ multiplex PCR; TCRdb keeps in-frame clones, though not all of them. The sample has roughly 130,000 clones, less than 95% seen once. Sequenced input: blood. These receptors were obtained from a man aged 25-45 years in good health.

The rearrangement links TRBV11-2 to TRBJ2-2; perhaps TRBD1 as D (6 bases). The V and J ends lost 5 bases and 5 bases respectively, with 18 bases between them. The CDR3 length is 16 residues. Germline V lookup: CDR1 SGHAT, CDR2 FQNNGV. This CDR3 is CASSPWQQGGTGELFF. Written as DNA, the CDR3 is TGTGCCAGCAGCCCGTGGCAACAGGGTGGGACCGGGGAGCTGTTTTTT.

This clone has only a few counts. The J gene is TRBJ1-4, the V gene TRBV19; D gene ambiguous. Germline CDR1 reads LNHDA; CDR2 reads SQIVND (reference sequence). The CDR3 totals 15 residues. The germline V and J ends were trimmed by 5 bases and 0 bases, with 10 bases remaining between them. For the CDR3, the DNA is TGTGCCAGTAGTTTGACCAGTGCAACTAATGAAAAACTGTTTTTT. Encoded protein: CASSLTSATNEKLFF.

This clone was found once. J is TRBJ2-5 and V is TRBV5-1, with a weak D call TRBD2 (5 bases). V was clipped by 3 bases and J by 5 bases, with 20 bases between them. This CDR3 region has 16 residues. CDR1 and CDR2 (germline): SGHRS, YFSETQ. CDR3 DNA: TGCGCCAGCAGCTCCCTTCCGGGAAGCCGGTGGGAGACCCAGTACTTC. It is translated as CASSSLPGSRWETQYF.

This clone was recorded once. Germline is not matched at one junction end, which may reflect a read error. V gene TRBV7-7 combines with J gene TRBJ1-3, with a possible D match to TRBD1 (5 bases). This CDR3 region has 16 residues. CDR1 is SSHAT, CDR2 FNYEAQ, per germline (reference sequence). The CDR3 reads CASSLVGEVAGNTIYF. The DNA for the CDR3 is TGTGCTAGCAGCTTAGTGGGGGAAGTAGCTGGAAACACCATATATTTT.

This chain links TRBV19 with TRBJ1-2; unclear D gene. V gave up 7 bases and J gave up 2 bases, with 8 bases separating them. Germline V lookup: CDR1 LNHDA, CDR2 SQIVND (reference sequence). The CDR3 is 12 residues long. CDR3 amino acids: CASNDVNYGYTF. DNA for the CDR3: TGTGCCAGTAACGACGTGAACTATGGCTACACCTTC.

The rearrangement joins TRBV7-2 to TRBJ1-4; D may be TRBD1 (5 bases). The CDR3 runs to 12 residues. Germline V gives CDR1 SGHTA, CDR2 FQGNSA. Between the trimmed V and J ends, which lost 1 base and 11 bases, there was a span of 8 bases. The CDR3 region has the DNA TGTGCCAGCAGCTTAGTAGAGGGGAAACTGTTTTTT. Translation: CASSLVEGKLFF.

The chain uses TRBV5-1 and TRBJ2-3; 10 nucleotides align to TRBD2. The J segment lost 5 bases and the V segment lost 3 bases, leaving 9 bases of the junction unmatched. The CDR3 has 16 residues. Germline values: CDR1 SGHRS, CDR2 YFSETQ. The CDR3 sequence: CASSSGTSDSRDTQYF. DNA of the CDR3: TGCGCCAGCAGCTCCGGGACTAGCGATTCTCGAGATACGCAGTATTTT.

The rearrangement links TRBV7-8 to TRBJ1-1, with D maybe TRBD1 (5 bases). Trimming pared 1 base from V and 1 base from J, leaving 10 bases between. Germline V gives CDR1 SGHVS, CDR2 FQNEAQ. The CDR3 is made up of 15 amino acids. The CDR3 loop is CASSLGGGGNTEAFF. The CDR3 DNA follows: TGTGCCAGCAGCTTAGGCGGTGGGGGGAACACTGAAGCTTTCTTT.

In this sample, this clone turned up a few times. J is TRBJ1-5 and V is TRBV2; tentative D call: TRBD1 (5 bases). Trimming left V 4 bases short and J 2 bases short, with 12 bases between. This CDR3 contains 15 residues. The germline gives CDR1 SNHLY, CDR2 FYNNEI. CDR3 protein: CASSGLGDGNQPQHF. The CDR3 DNA sequence: TGTGCCAGCAGTGGCTTAGGGGACGGCAATCAGCCCCAGCATTTT.

This chain connects TRBV11-2 to TRBJ1-5, with D possibly matching TRBD1 (6 bases). This CDR3 comprises 13 residues. Germline CDR1 is SGHAT and CDR2 is FQNNGV. Deletions cut 0 bases from V and 9 bases from J, with 9 bases between. CDR3 sequence: CASSLDRGGPQHF. In nucleotides, the CDR3 is TGTGCCAGCAGCTTAGATCGAGGGGGGCCCCAGCATTTT.

The rearrangement uses TRBV2 and TRBJ2-1; TRBD2 aligns across 8 bases. Germline lookup yields CDR1 SNHLY and CDR2 FYNNEI. CDR3 length: 17 residues. With V trimmed by 1 base and J by 4 bases, 9 bases remained unmatched. This CDR3 is CASSEGRGSGAYNEQFF. Here the CDR3 DNA reads TGTGCCAGCAGTGAAGGGAGGGGTAGCGGGGCTTACAATGAGCAGTTCTTC.

The V and J genes are TRBV4-2 and TRBJ1-3; D gene uncertain. V was shortened by 0 bases and J by 2 bases, with 5 bases between the two germline ends. The CDR3 consists of 14 residues. The germline gives CDR1 LGHNA, CDR2 YNFKEQ. The CDR3 coding sequence is TGTGCCAGCAGCCAAGATAGGGCTGGAAACACCATATATTTT. It yields the protein CASSQDRAGNTIYF.

The rearrangement joins TRBV18 to TRBJ1-1, with D perhaps TRBD1 (5 bases). Trimming took 3 bases from V and 1 from J, leaving 12 bases between them. There are 15 residues in the CDR3. Germline lookup yields CDR1 KGHSH and CDR2 LQKENI. The CDR3 DNA follows: TGTGCCAGCTCACCCGGGAGGAGGGGGAACACTGAAGCTTTCTTT. It codes for CASSPGRRGNTEAFF. Combining the CDR3 with reference TRBV18 and TRBJ1-1 gives the whole variable domain NAGVMQNPRHLVRRRGQEARLRCSPMKGHSHVYWYRQLPEEGLKFMVYLQKENIIDESGMPKERFSAEFPKEGPSILRIQQVVRGDSAAYFCASSPGRRGNTEAFFGQGTRLTVV.

V is TRBV3-1 (or the pseudogene TRBV3-2) and J is TRBJ2-1; D may correspond to TRBD1 or TRBD2 (6 bases each). This CDR3 region has 14 residues. The germline CDR1 and CDR2 sequences are LGHDT and YNNKEL (reference sequence). Trimming took off 1 base at V and 6 bases at J, with 10 bases between the two ends. The CDR3 DNA reads TGTGCCAGCAGCCAAGTAGGGGGACTCAATGAGCAGTTCTTC. It encodes CASSQVGGLNEQFF.